Detailed here is one T cell receptor beta chain. This record belongs to a study of blood T cell repertoires in COVID-19. TCRdb's copy holds only in-frame clones and misses some; the assay was immunoSEQ multiplex PCR. The table has 330,000 or so clones, approximately 89% seen once. V lost 0 bases, J lost 3 bases, and 6 bases lay in between. CDR1 is ENHRY and CDR2 is SYGVKD in the germline V gene. The CDR3 extends over 14 amino acids. The clonotype comes from a woman aged 55 to 70 with COVID-19, enrolled during active disease. The chain has TRBV10-3 and TRBJ2-1; perhaps TRBD2 as D (6 bases). Sequenced sample: peripheral blood. The CDR3 region is CAISESGGYNEQFF. Written as DNA, the CDR3 is TGTGCCATCAGTGAGTCGGGGGGCTACAATGAGCAGTTCTTC.